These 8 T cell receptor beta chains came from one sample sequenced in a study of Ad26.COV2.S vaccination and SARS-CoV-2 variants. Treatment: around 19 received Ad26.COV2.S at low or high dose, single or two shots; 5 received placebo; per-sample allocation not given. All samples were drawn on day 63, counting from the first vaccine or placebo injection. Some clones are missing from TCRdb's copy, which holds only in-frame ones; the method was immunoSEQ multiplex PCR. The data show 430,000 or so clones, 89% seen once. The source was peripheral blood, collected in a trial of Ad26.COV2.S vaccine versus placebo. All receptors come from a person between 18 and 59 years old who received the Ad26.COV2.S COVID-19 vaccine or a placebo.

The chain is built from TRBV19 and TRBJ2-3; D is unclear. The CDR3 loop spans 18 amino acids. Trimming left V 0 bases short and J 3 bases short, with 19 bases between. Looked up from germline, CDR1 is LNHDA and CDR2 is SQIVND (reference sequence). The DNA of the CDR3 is TGTGCCAGTAGTATAGATCCCCGGGCCGATTGGCGGACAGATACGCAGTATTTT. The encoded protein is CASSIDPRADWRTDTQYF.

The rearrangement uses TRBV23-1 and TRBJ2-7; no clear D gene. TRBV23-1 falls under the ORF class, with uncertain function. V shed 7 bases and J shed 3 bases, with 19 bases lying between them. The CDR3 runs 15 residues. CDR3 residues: CASTWGGQIYYEQYF. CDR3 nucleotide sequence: TGCGCCAGCACCTGGGGTGGGCAGATCTACTACGAGCAGTACTTC.

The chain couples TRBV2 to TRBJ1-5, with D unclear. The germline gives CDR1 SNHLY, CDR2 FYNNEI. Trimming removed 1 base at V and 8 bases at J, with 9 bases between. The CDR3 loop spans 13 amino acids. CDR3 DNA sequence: TGTGCCAGCAGTGAAGTAAGGCAGGAGCCCCAGCATTTT. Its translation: CASSEVRQEPQHF.

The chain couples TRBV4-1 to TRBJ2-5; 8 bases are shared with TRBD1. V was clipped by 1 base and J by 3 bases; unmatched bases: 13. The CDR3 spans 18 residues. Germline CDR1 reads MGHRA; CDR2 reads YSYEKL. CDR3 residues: CASSQVFGTGPVKETQYF. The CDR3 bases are TGCGCCAGCAGCCAAGTTTTTGGGACAGGTCCTGTTAAAGAGACCCAGTACTTC.

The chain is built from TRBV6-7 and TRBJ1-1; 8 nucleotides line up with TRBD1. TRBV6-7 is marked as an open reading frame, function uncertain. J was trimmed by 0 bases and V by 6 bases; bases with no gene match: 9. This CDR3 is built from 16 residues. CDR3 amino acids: CASSPDRGVMNTEAFF. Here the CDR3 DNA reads TGTGCCAGCAGCCCAGACAGGGGAGTTATGAACACTGAAGCTTTCTTT.

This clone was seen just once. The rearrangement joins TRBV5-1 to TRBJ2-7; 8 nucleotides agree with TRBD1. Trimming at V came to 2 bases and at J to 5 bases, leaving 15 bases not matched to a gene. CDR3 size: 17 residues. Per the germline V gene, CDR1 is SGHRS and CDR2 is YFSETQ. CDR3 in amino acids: CASSFGTTGDYGDEQYF. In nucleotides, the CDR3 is TGCGCCAGCAGCTTTGGGACGACAGGGGATTACGGGGACGAGCAGTACTTC.

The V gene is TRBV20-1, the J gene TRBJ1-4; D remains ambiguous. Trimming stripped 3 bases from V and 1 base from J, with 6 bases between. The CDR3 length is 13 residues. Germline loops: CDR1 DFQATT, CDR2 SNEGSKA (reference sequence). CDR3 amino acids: CSASLRTNEKLFF. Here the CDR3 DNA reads TGCAGTGCTAGTCTGCGAACTAATGAAAAACTGTTTTTT.

CDR3 region: CASSFSQGMLYEQYV. The DNA of the CDR3 is TGTGCCAGCAGCTTCTCGCAAGGGATGCTATACGAGCAGTACGTC. The chain employs TRBV7-2 and TRBJ2-7; no clear D gene. The CDR3 loop spans 15 amino acids. Trimming took 3 bases from V and 4 from J, leaving 16 bases between them. The germline gives CDR1 SGHTA, CDR2 FQGNSA.